This TCR beta chain was documented in a study of T cell changes during pregnancy in multiple sclerosis. Assay used: immunoSEQ multiplex PCR; TCRdb lists only in-frame clones, some missing. This table has about 100,000 clones, almost 95% appearing once. In germline, CDR1 is SNHLY, CDR2 FYNNEI. V was pared by 2 bases and J by 0 bases, with 8 bases between. The CDR3 contains 15 residues. V gene TRBV2 combines with J gene TRBJ1-3; perhaps TRBD1 as D (5 bases). This receptor was identified in a female donor with multiple sclerosis, enrolled in a pregnancy study. The specimen was peripheral blood, collected before pregnancy. CDR3: CASSEKGFSGNTIYF. The CDR3 bases are TGTGCCAGCAGTGAAAAGGGGTTCTCTGGAAACACCATATATTTT.